These T cell receptor beta chains were read from a single sample in a study of blood T cell repertoires in COVID-19. Measured with immunoSEQ multiplex PCR; TCRdb has only the in-frame clones, and not every one. The sample shows under 200,000 clones, around 82% of them seen only once. The sequenced sample was peripheral blood. All receptors derive from a man aged 55 to 70 who had recovered from COVID-19. CDR3s include the opening cysteine and the closing phenylalanine or tryptophan. A D gene is named only where the DNA matches it firmly. Clone size is given for some rows only: seen once, a few or many times, or a class if the clone is expanded.

clone size,J gene,V gene,D gene,CDR3 protein,CDR3 DNA
once,TRBJ1-6,TRBV30,TRBD1,CAWSKQGSPLHF,TGTGCCTGGAGTAAACAGGGGTCACCCCTCCACTTT
-,TRBJ2-5,TRBV5-4,-,CASSLGGGRTDQETQYF,TGTGCCAGCAGCTTGGGAGGGGGACGGACGGACCAAGAGACCCAGTACTTC
-,TRBJ2-1,TRBV19,TRBD2,CASSIAFFAGGLNEQFF,TGTGCCAGTAGTATAGCGTTCTTTGCGGGGGGTCTGAATGAGCAGTTCTTC
-,TRBJ2-3,TRBV6-1,-,CASSDQGGGTDTQYF,TGTGCCAGCAGTGATCAGGGTGGTGGCACAGATACGCAGTATTTT
-,TRBJ2-5,TRBV5-1,-,CASSLDWREETQYF,TGCGCCAGCAGCTTAGATTGGAGGGAGGAGACCCAGTACTTC
-,TRBJ1-2,TRBV10-3,-,CAISESQLTVPNYGYTF,TGTGCCATCAGTGAGTCGCAATTGACAGTACCCAACTATGGCTACACCTTC
few,TRBJ2-2,TRBV7-3,-,CASSRHGPQVEGNTGELFF,TGTGCCAGCAGCAGACACGGCCCCCAAGTGGAGGGGAACACCGGGGAGCTGTTTTTT
-,TRBJ2-7,TRBV11-1,TRBD1,CASSLGGTGTYEQYF,TGTGCCAGCAGCTTGGGAGGGACAGGGACCTACGAGCAGTACTTC
-,TRBJ2-7,TRBV6-6,-,CASSRSLGGGREQYF,TGTGCCAGCAGTCGGAGTCTGGGGGGGGGCCGCGAGCAGTACTTC
-,TRBJ1-5,TRBV2,-,CASSEQGNQPQHF,TGTGCCAGCAGTGAACAGGGGAATCAGCCCCAGCATTTT
-,TRBJ1-2,TRBV20-1,TRBD1,CSASIQGAGGYTF,TGCAGTGCTAGTATCCAGGGGGCAGGTGGCTACACCTTC
-,TRBJ1-1,TRBV6-5,-,CASSVQASNTEAFF,TGTGCCAGCAGCGTACAGGCGTCAAACACTGAAGCTTTCTTT
-,TRBJ1-2,TRBV11-2,TRBD1,CASVAGGGYGYTF,TGTGCCAGCGTGGCAGGGGGCGGCTATGGCTACACCTTC
-,TRBJ1-5,TRBV7-8,-,CASSLNRVNQPQHF,TGTGCCAGCAGCTTAAACAGGGTCAATCAGCCCCAGCATTTT
-,TRBJ2-3,TRBV7-7,TRBD1,CASSQGTAPPTDTQYF,TGTGCTAGCAGCCAGGGGACAGCCCCTCCCACAGATACGCAGTATTTT
-,TRBJ1-1,TRBV18,TRBD1,CASSPGRGRWDEAFF,TGTGCCAGCTCACCTGGCAGGGGGAGGTGGGATGAAGCTTTCTTT
-,TRBJ1-2,TRBV9,-,CASSNSPTANYGYTF,TGTGCCAGCAGCAATTCCCCGACAGCTAACTATGGCTACACCTTC
-,TRBJ1-5,TRBV6-5,-,CASRGLLGNQPQHF,TGTGCCAGCAGGGGACTACTAGGCAATCAGCCCCAGCATTTT
-,TRBJ2-1,TRBV19,TRBD2,CASRSGGSYNEQFF,TGTGCCAGTCGGAGCGGGGGCTCCTACAATGAGCAGTTCTTC
-,TRBJ1-4,TRBV27,TRBD1,CASSGARGGREKLFF,TGTGCCAGCAGTGGCGCCCGAGGGGGCCGGGAAAAACTGTTTTTT
-,TRBJ2-2,TRBV7-9,TRBD1,CASSASRAGGGTGELFF,TGTGCCAGCAGCGCCTCCCGTGCAGGGGGCGGGACCGGGGAGCTGTTTTTT
-,TRBJ1-2,TRBV5-1,-,CASSLQGGNYGYTF,TGCGCCAGCAGCTTACAGGGTGGGAACTATGGCTACACCTTC
-,TRBJ1-2,TRBV6-1,-,CASSEALETILGYTF,TGTGCCAGCAGTGAAGCGCTGGAAACTATTTTGGGCTACACCTTC
-,TRBJ1-2,TRBV9,TRBD1,CASSPEGDRGNGYTF,TGTGCCAGCAGCCCTGAGGGAGACAGGGGAAATGGCTACACCTTC
-,TRBJ2-1,TRBV2,-,CASRPTGMNEQFF,TGTGCCAGCAGACCTACAGGGATGAATGAGCAGTTCTTC
-,TRBJ2-1,TRBV24-1,TRBD1,CATNRDREGNEQFF,TGTGCCACAAACCGGGACAGAGAGGGCAATGAGCAGTTCTTC
-,TRBJ2-5,TRBV7-3,-,CASSLSGDQETQYF,TGTGCCAGCAGCCTATCCGGGGACCAAGAGACCCAGTACTTC
-,TRBJ2-1,TRBV7-3,TRBD2,CASSRGGYNEQFF,TGTGCCAGCAGCCGGGGAGGGTACAATGAGCAGTTCTTC
-,TRBJ2-2,TRBV18,-,CASSPGEGIYSGELFF,TGTGCCAGCTCACCGGGAGAAGGGATTTATAGCGGGGAGCTGTTTTTT
-,TRBJ1-2,TRBV19,TRBD1,CASRNKGDSYGYTF,TGTGCCAGTAGAAATAAGGGGGACAGCTATGGCTACACCTTC
-,TRBJ2-6,TRBV29-1,TRBD1,CSVTPDGTGSSGANVLTF,TGCAGCGTTACGCCGGACGGGACAGGTAGCTCTGGGGCCAACGTCCTGACTTTC
-,TRBJ1-2,TRBV19,-,CASSTNYGYTF,TGTGCCAGTTCAACTAACTATGGCTACACCTTC
-,TRBJ1-6,TRBV27,-,CASSFREYGSPLHF,TGTGCCAGCAGTTTCCGGGAGTATGGGTCACCCCTCCACTTT
-,TRBJ2-7,TRBV7-9,-,CATQGDSLEQYF,TGTGCCACCCAAGGGGACTCTTTAGAGCAGTACTTC
-,TRBJ1-1,TRBV6-5,-,CASSYSGSWMNTEAFF,TGTGCCAGCAGTTACTCAGGGAGTTGGATGAACACTGAAGCTTTCTTT
once,TRBJ1-1,TRBV10-3,TRBD1,CAIRSDRVNTEAFF,TGTGCCATCAGGTCGGACAGGGTGAACACTGAAGCTTTCTTT
-,TRBJ1-3,TRBV3-1/TRBV3-2,-,CASSHGLASGNTIYF,TGTGCCAGCAGCCATGGGTTAGCCTCTGGAAACACCATATATTTT
-,TRBJ1-5,TRBV7-8,-,CASSPWSEEWALHF,TGTGCCAGCAGCCCCTGGTCGGAGGAGTGGGCTTTGCATTTT
-,TRBJ1-5,TRBV6-1,-,CASSDGTDGNQPQHF,TGTGCCAGCAGTGACGGGACTGATGGCAATCAGCCCCAGCATTTT
-,TRBJ1-1,TRBV27,-,CASRVIGGTEAFF,TGTGCCAGCAGGGTTATCGGAGGGACTGAAGCTTTCTTT
-,TRBJ1-2,TRBV11-2,TRBD1,CASRDRGYGYTF,TGTGCCAGCCGGGACAGAGGCTATGGCTACACCTTC
-,TRBJ1-2,TRBV5-1,-,CASSLDNVNYGYTF,TGCGCCAGCAGCTTGGACAACGTCAACTATGGCTACACCTTC
-,TRBJ1-4,TRBV5-1,-,CASSTQGGGEKLFF,TGCGCCAGCAGCACCCAGGGCGGGGGGGAAAAACTGTTTTTT
-,TRBJ2-1,TRBV18,-,CASSPRTGRVSYNEQFF,TGTGCCAGCTCTCCCCGGACAGGGAGGGTCTCCTACAATGAGCAGTTCTTC
-,TRBJ1-4,TRBV27,-,CASSLITPGPTNEKLFF,TGTGCCAGCAGTCTAATTACCCCCGGTCCCACTAATGAAAAACTGTTTTTT
few,TRBJ1-4,TRBV5-1,TRBD1,CASSLGTGDSNEKLFF,TGCGCCAGCAGCTTGGGAACAGGGGACTCTAATGAAAAACTGTTTTTT
-,TRBJ1-1,TRBV2,-,CASSSQEAEAFF,TGTGCCAGCTCTAGCCAGGAGGCCGAAGCTTTCTTT
-,TRBJ1-1,TRBV10-2,-,CASSPRGREEAFF,TGCGCCAGCAGTCCCAGGGGCAGGGAGGAAGCTTTCTTT
-,TRBJ1-2,TRBV3-1/TRBV3-2,TRBD1,CASSQRKGQGNGYTF,TGTGCCAGCAGCCAAAGAAAGGGACAGGGGAATGGCTACACCTTC
-,TRBJ2-5,TRBV11-1,-,CASSLDGYQETQYF,TGTGCCAGCAGCTTAGACGGTTACCAAGAGACCCAGTACTTC
once,TRBJ1-5,TRBV12-3/TRBV12-4,-,CASSLGAGKSQHF,TGTGCCAGCAGTTTGGGGGCCGGGAAATCCCAGCATTTT
-,TRBJ2-5,TRBV6-5,-,CASSYGTGLETQYF,TGTGCCAGCAGTTACGGAACAGGGTTGGAGACCCAGTACTTC
-,TRBJ1-1,TRBV6-1,TRBD1,CASSGRSDRGRTEAFF,TGTGCCAGCAGTGGTAGATCGGACAGGGGGAGGACTGAAGCTTTCTTT
once,TRBJ1-2,TRBV7-8,TRBD1,CASSLGTGSNYGYTF,TGTGCCAGCAGCTTAGGGACAGGGTCTAACTATGGCTACACCTTC